The present T cell receptor (beta chain) was sequenced within a study of radiation and T cells in renal cell carcinoma. Study findings and constraints: In blood, top tumor clones expanded by 2 weeks, shrinking by 4.

As for this clone: Its specificity is not known.

Described time point: blood 4 weeks post-SBRT, at nephrectomy. The treatment was: 15 Gy SBRT to primary tumor, nephrectomy 4 weeks later. Nephrectomy followed 15 Gy stereotactic body radiation by 4 weeks. Germline CDR1 is SGHDT and CDR2 is YYEEEE. This CDR3 region has 17 residues. Unmatched junction bases numbered 8, after V lost 0 bases and J lost 4 bases. Sequenced by immunoSEQ multiplex PCR; TCRdb stores in-frame clones only, minus some. The data hold under 200,000 clones, with about 87% observed a single time. Material: blood, obtained from a patient whose treatment included radiotherapy and nephrectomy. The chain carries TRBV5-6 and TRBJ2-5, with 11 bases identical to TRBD2. This clonotype originated in a woman between 50 and 59 years old with renal cell carcinoma. CDR3 sequence: CASSLDKLAGARETQYF. The DNA of the CDR3 is TGTGCCAGCAGCTTGGATAAACTAGCGGGGGCACGAGAGACCCAGTACTTC.